A selection of T cell receptor beta chains follows, all from one sample in a study of shared clonotypes between healthy human individuals. Sequenced by immunoSEQ multiplex PCR; TCRdb stores in-frame clones only, minus some. The sample holds more than 600,000 clones, about 92% seen once. The sequenced material came from naive CD8+ T cells sorted from blood. The receptors originated from a man aged 30-40 years in good health. Both conserved end residues are part of each CDR3. D genes are given only for firm matches. Clone size is given for some rows only: seen once, a few or many times, or a class if the clone is expanded.

>TRBV2|TRBJ1-3|NA|NA
TGTGCCAGCACCCTGAACTCTGGAAACACCATATATTTT
CASTLNSGNTIYF
>TRBV27|TRBJ2-7|NA|NA
TGTGCCAGCAGTTCTTATACGGAGCACTACGAGCAGTACTTC
CASSSYTEHYEQYF
>TRBV7-6|TRBJ2-7|NA|NA
TGTGCCAGCAGCTTAAATAACGAGCAGTACTTC
CASSLNNEQYF
>TRBV30|TRBJ1-5|once|NA
TGTGCCTGGAGTTTCGGGGGGTCCCTCTATAGCAATCAGCCCCAGCACTTT
CAWSFGGSLYSNQPQHF
>TRBV5-1|TRBJ2-3|once|TRBD2
TGCGCCAGCAGCTTGGCCCGGTCACTAGCGGGAGGGTTAGATACGCAGTATTTT
CASSLARSLAGGLDTQYF
>TRBV27|TRBJ1-1|NA|NA
TGTGCCAGCAGAAGGTCGAACACTGAAGCTTTCTTT
CASRRSNTEAFF
>TRBV4-1|TRBJ2-1|NA|NA
TGCGCCAGCAGCCAAAGCTTAGTCTCCTACAATGAGCAGTTCTTC
CASSQSLVSYNEQFF
>TRBV7-9|TRBJ2-7|NA|NA
TGTGCCAGTCAATCGGACGGCTACGAGCAGTACTTC
CASQSDGYEQYF
>TRBV27|TRBJ2-7|NA|TRBD1
TGTGCCAGCAGTTCGGTTCCCGCTGGGACAGTGACCTACGAGCAGTACTTC
CASSSVPAGTVTYEQYF
>TRBV27|TRBJ2-4|NA|TRBD1
TGTGCCAGCAGTCCAGACAGGGGGCGGGCCAAAAACATTCAGTACTTC
CASSPDRGRAKNIQYF
>TRBV9|TRBJ2-1|NA|TRBD2
TGTGCCAGCAGTCCTCCGGGGGGGCACCATAATGAGCAGTTCTTC
CASSPPGGHHNEQFF
>TRBV28|TRBJ1-5|NA|TRBD1
TGTGCCAGCAGTTTCCGGGGACAGAATCAGCCCCAGCATTTT
CASSFRGQNQPQHF
>TRBV7-9|TRBJ2-7|NA|NA
TGTGCCAGCAGCCAGGGCTACTACGAGCAGTACTTC
CASSQGYYEQYF
>TRBV5-4|TRBJ1-4|once|TRBD1
TGTGCCAGCAGCTCCGGGGACGACAGGGGAGGACGGGAAAAACTGTTTTTT
CASSSGDDRGGREKLFF
>TRBV30|TRBJ2-7|once|NA
TGTGCCTGGAGTCAAAACAGCTACGAGCAGTACTTC
CAWSQNSYEQYF
>TRBV7-9|TRBJ1-4|NA|TRBD1
TGTGCCAGCAGCTCCGGACAGGGCGGTAGTGAAAAACTGTTTTTT
CASSSGQGGSEKLFF
>TRBV29-1|TRBJ2-7|NA|NA
TGCAGCGTTGAAGCCAGAGGACGGAGGAGCCCCTACGAGCAGTACTTC
CSVEARGRRSPYEQYF
>TRBV29-1|TRBJ2-7|NA|TRBD1
TGCAGCGTTGCAGGGGGCAACTACGAGCAGTACTTC
CSVAGGNYEQYF
>TRBV2|TRBJ2-7|NA|TRBD2
TGTGCCAGCAGTGACGGGGGGGACCCCTCCTACGAGCAGTACTTC
CASSDGGDPSYEQYF
>TRBV5-4|TRBJ2-7|NA|NA
TGTGCCAGCAGCTGGTCTTGGAGCTCCTACGAGCAGTACTTC
CASSWSWSSYEQYF
>TRBV23-1|TRBJ2-2|NA|NA
TGCGCCAGCAGTCAGATAAGGGGTACCGGGGAGCTGTTTTTT
CASSQIRGTGELFF
>TRBV13|TRBJ1-5|NA|NA
TGTGCCAGCAGCTTAAGGACGGGGGGATTTGGTATCAATCAGCCCCAGCATTTT
CASSLRTGGFGINQPQHF
>TRBV4-2|TRBJ1-6|once|NA
TGTGCCAGCAGCCAAGAGGCGGGCACCTCGGGGTATAATTCACCCCTCCACTTT
CASSQEAGTSGYNSPLHF
>TRBV7-9|TRBJ2-1|NA|NA
TGTGCCAGCAGCTCCGGATGGGAGCAGTTCTTC
CASSSGWEQFF
>TRBV2|TRBJ1-1|NA|NA
TGTGCCAGCATTTACCCGCGAGACAGACCTACCCTGAACACTGAAGCTTTCTTT
CASIYPRDRPTLNTEAFF
>TRBV6-5|TRBJ2-7|NA|TRBD2
TGTGCCAGCAGTTACTCCCGGGGAGGGAAAGGAGAGCAGTACTTC
CASSYSRGGKGEQYF
>TRBV27|TRBJ2-2|NA|NA
TGTGCCAGCAGTTCTTCCCGAACCGCAGTGAGCGGGGAGCTGTTTTTT
CASSSSRTAVSGELFF
>TRBV19|TRBJ2-7|NA|NA
TGTGCCAGTAGCCTCAGGGGAGGTGAGCAGTACTTC
CASSLRGGEQYF
>TRBV5-4|TRBJ2-4|NA|TRBD1
TGTGCCAGCAGCGCGGTGGGACAGGGGTCTGACATTCAGTACTTC
CASSAVGQGSDIQYF
>TRBV2|TRBJ2-3|NA|TRBD2
TGTGCCAGCAGTGCCGTTGTACTAGCGGCCGGCACAGATACGCAGTATTTT
CASSAVVLAAGTDTQYF
>TRBV15|TRBJ2-1|NA|NA
TGTGCCACCAGCAGAGGACTAGAAATGATAAATGAGCAGTTCTTC
CATSRGLEMINEQFF
>TRBV29-1|TRBJ1-4|NA|NA
TGCAGCGTTGAAGATGAAAAGGGGGATGAAAAACTGTTTTTT
CSVEDEKGDEKLFF
>TRBV7-9|TRBJ1-3|once|NA
TGTGCCAGCAGCCCTCGATCCCGGGACTACTCTGGAAACACCATATATTTT
CASSPRSRDYSGNTIYF
>TRBV14|TRBJ2-5|NA|NA
TGTGCCAGCAGCCCCAAACCCGGGGGAAGAGAGACCCAGTACTTC
CASSPKPGGRETQYF
>TRBV27|TRBJ1-1|NA|NA
TGTGCCAGCAGTCTCGCCTCAGCGAACACTGAAGCTTTCTTT
CASSLASANTEAFF
>TRBV19|TRBJ1-4|NA|TRBD1
TGTGCCAGTAGTATAGTAGGACAGGACGCTGAAAAACTGTTTTTT
CASSIVGQDAEKLFF
>TRBV6-1|TRBJ1-5|many|TRBD1
TGTGCCAGCAGTGAAACCGGGACAGGGGGTCAGCCCCAGCATTTT
CASSETGTGGQPQHF
>TRBV9|TRBJ2-5|NA|NA
TGTGCCAGCAGCGCAGATGACAGGTACCAAGAGACCCAGTACTTC
CASSADDRYQETQYF
>TRBV18|TRBJ1-1|NA|NA
TGTGCCAGCTCACCTAGCCAGGCCCTGCGCGAGAACACTGAAGCTTTCTTT
CASSPSQALRENTEAFF
>TRBV27|TRBJ2-7|NA|TRBD2
TGTGCCAGCAGTTTAGCGGGAGAGTCAAGGGAGCAGTACTTC
CASSLAGESREQYF
>TRBV28|TRBJ1-5|NA|NA
TGTGCCAGCAGTTTTCGAGGGGTCGGTAATCAGCCCCAGCATTTT
CASSFRGVGNQPQHF
>TRBV30|TRBJ2-5|NA|TRBD2
TGTGCCTGGAGAGCGACTAGCGACCAAGAGACCCAGTACTTC
CAWRATSDQETQYF
>TRBV15|TRBJ2-7|NA|NA
TGTGCCACCAGAACAGTAAGCTCCTACGAGCAGTACTTC
CATRTVSSYEQYF
>TRBV7-9|TRBJ2-5|NA|NA
TGTGCCAGCAGCGAGGGACTCGCAAAAGAGACCCAGTACTTC
CASSEGLAKETQYF
>TRBV5-1|TRBJ2-7|NA|TRBD2
TGCGCCAGCGCCCGAACGGGAGGAGGCGACTCCTACGAGCAGTACTTC
CASARTGGGDSYEQYF
>TRBV7-9|TRBJ2-7|NA|TRBD1
TGTGCCAGCAGTACCAGGGGGACCTTATACGAGCAGTACTTC
CASSTRGTLYEQYF
>TRBV9|TRBJ2-1|NA|TRBD2
TGTGCCAGCAGCGTAGAATCGAGACTAGCGGATTCCAATGAGCAGTTCTTC
CASSVESRLADSNEQFF
>TRBV27|TRBJ1-1|NA|NA
TGTGCCAGCAGTGCCTATCCGGACGGACAAGGGACTGAAGCTTTCTTT
CASSAYPDGQGTEAFF
>TRBV4-1|TRBJ1-1|NA|TRBD1
TGCGCCAGCAGCACAGGGGGCGTGGGCACTGAAGCTTTCTTT
CASSTGGVGTEAFF
>TRBV15|TRBJ2-1|NA|NA
TGTGCCACCAGCAGAGATTGGAATGAGCAGTTCTTC
CATSRDWNEQFF
>TRBV7-8|TRBJ1-2|few|TRBD1
TGTGCCAGCAGCCAAGCAGGGGGCGCTGGGGGCTACACCTTC
CASSQAGGAGGYTF
>TRBV19|TRBJ2-1|NA|TRBD1
TGTGCCAGTAGTTGGGACAGGGGACTCTACAATGAGCAGTTCTTC
CASSWDRGLYNEQFF
>TRBV6-1|TRBJ1-2|NA|NA
TGTGCCAGCAGTGATGATCCCTATGGCTACACCTTC
CASSDDPYGYTF
>TRBV15|TRBJ2-7|NA|NA
TGTGCCACCAGCAGAGATCGAGGACCACAGTACTTC
CATSRDRGPQYF
>TRBV19|TRBJ2-5|NA|TRBD2
TGTGCCAGTAGTAAAGGACCGGGACTAGCGGGAGGACGGGAGACCCAGTACTTC
CASSKGPGLAGGRETQYF
>TRBV13|TRBJ2-5|NA|NA
TGTGCCAGCAGCTCGACAGAGAACCAAGAGACCCAGTACTTC
CASSSTENQETQYF
>TRBV5-1|TRBJ2-5|NA|NA
TGCGCCAGCAGCGGAGAGACCCAGTACTTC
CASSGETQYF